Each of the 14 T cell receptor beta chains below was sequenced from the same sample in a study of T cells after yellow fever vaccination. TCRdb re-called the 5' RACE reads through MiXCR, storing one row per CDR3 protein. The sample records more than 250,000 distinct CDR3 sequences, around 6.8% being singletons. The source was PBMCs, collected 35 to 50 days after the first yellow fever vaccination. Receptors were obtained from a man younger than 35 who received the YFV17D yellow fever vaccine.

This clonotype has more than one count but fewer than ten. This chain links TRBV6-5 with TRBJ2-3; TRBD1 might be the D (7 bases). The CDR3 sequence is 15 residues long. The ends were cut back, 0 bases at V and 3 bases at J, with 10 bases in the middle. CDR1 and CDR2 from the germline V gene are MNHEY and SVGAGI. CDR3 in amino acids: CASSYSEGATDTQYF. The DNA of the CDR3 is TGTGCCAGCAGTTACTCGGAGGGGGCTACAGATACGCAGTATTTT.

This clonotype was counted many times. This sequence joins TRBV20-1 and TRBJ2-5, with 11 bases lining up with TRBD1. Per the germline V gene, CDR1 is DFQATT and CDR2 is SNEGSKA (reference sequence). This CDR3 is built from 14 residues. Trimming took 1 base from V and 5 from J; bases not matched to a gene: 3. DNA for the CDR3: TGCAGTGCTAGAGGGGGGACAGGGGGGGAGACCCAGTACTTC. Residues: CSARGGTGGETQYF.

This clonotype was counted many times. The rearrangement joins TRBV7-9 to TRBJ2-1; D may be TRBD1 (6 bases). Trimming stripped 3 bases from V and 3 bases from J, with 9 bases between. This CDR3 spans 14 amino acids. Germline CDR1 SEHNR, CDR2 FQNEAQ (reference sequence). DNA for the CDR3: TGTGCCAGCAGCTTCAGGACAGTCTACAATGAGCAGTTCTTC. Encoded protein: CASSFRTVYNEQFF. Full variable domain (rest looked up from reference TRBV7-9 and TRBJ2-1): DTGVSQNPRHKITKRGQNVTFRCDPISEHNRLYWYRQTLGQGPEFLTYFQNEAQLEKSRLLSDRFSAERPKGSFSTLEIQRTEQGDSAMYLCASSFRTVYNEQFFGPGTRLTVL.

This chain links TRBV4-2 with TRBJ1-1; D unresolved. CDR3 length: 13 amino acids. The germline gives CDR1 LGHNA, CDR2 YNFKEQ. V dropped 4 bases and J dropped 0 bases, with 6 bases sitting between them. The CDR3 region is CASSRPVNTEAFF. DNA of the CDR3: TGTGCCAGCAGCCGCCCCGTGAACACTGAAGCTTTCTTT.

This clonotype was picked up a small number of times. The chain carries TRBV20-1 and TRBJ1-2; D is possibly TRBD1 (5 bases). The germline V and J ends were trimmed by 0 bases and 7 bases, with 12 bases remaining between them. CDR3 length equals 13 residues. Germline V gene data show CDR1 as DFQATT and CDR2 as SNEGSKA (reference sequence). The CDR3 DNA reads TGCAGTGCTAGAGATCTTGTCAGGGCTGGCTACACCTTC. This translates into CSARDLVRAGYTF.

The rearrangement links TRBV7-3 to TRBJ2-4; D is perhaps TRBD1 (5 bases). CDR1 and CDR2 (germline): SGHTA, FQGTGA. This CDR3 region has 13 residues. V was cut by 2 bases and J by 8 bases, with 10 bases left in between. The CDR3 spells CASSLGARDIQYF. The CDR3, as DNA: TGTGCCAGCAGCTTAGGCGCCAGGGACATTCAGTACTTC. The variable domain in full, with the rest retrieved from reference TRBV7-3 and TRBJ2-4, is GAGVSQTPSNKVTEKGKYVELRCDPISGHTALYWYRQSLGQGPEFLIYFQGTGAADDSGLPNDRFFAVRPEGSVSTLKIQRTERGDSAVYLCASSLGARDIQYFGAGTRLSVL.

V and J are TRBV27 and TRBJ1-2, with no clear D. CDR1 and CDR2 from the germline V gene are MNHEY and SMNVEV (reference sequence). The CDR3 length is 13 residues. V was cut by 5 bases and J by 4 bases, with 11 bases left in between. Written as DNA, the CDR3 is TGTGCCAGCAGTCCCGGACGGTCCTATGGCTACACCTTC. Translated, it gives CASSPGRSYGYTF.

The sample holds a few counts of this clonotype. The rearrangement links TRBV7-3 to TRBJ2-3, with TRBD1 matching 9 bases. CDR1 and CDR2 (germline): SGHTA, FQGTGA. V lost 3 bases, J lost 4 bases, and 8 bases stayed unmatched. CDR3 length equals 16 residues. CDR3 protein: CASSLGPTGGADTQYF. In DNA form, the CDR3 reads TGTGCCAGCAGCTTGGGACCTACAGGGGGCGCAGATACGCAGTATTTT.

J is TRBJ2-7 and V is TRBV20-1; tentative D call: TRBD1 (6 bases). The CDR3 covers 13 residues. Germline V gives CDR1 DFQATT, CDR2 SNEGSKA (reference sequence). Trimming took 4 bases from V and 3 from J, leaving 13 bases between them. CDR3 region: CSAIYREYYEQYF. CDR3 in DNA: TGCAGTGCTATCTACAGGGAGTACTACGAGCAGTACTTC.

This chain joins TRBV27 and TRBJ1-2; D gene uncertain. CDR3 size: 13 residues. In germline, CDR1 is MNHEY, CDR2 SMNVEV (reference sequence). The ends were cut back, 8 bases at V and 5 bases at J, with 15 bases in the middle. The CDR3 here is CASRPEFGYGYTF. The CDR3 DNA reads TGTGCCAGCCGGCCAGAGTTTGGTTATGGCTACACCTTC.

The DNA of the CDR3 is TGTGCCAGCAGCCTTGGGCCCCAGGTTTACGAGCAGTACTTC. This codes for CASSLGPQVYEQYF. J is TRBJ2-7 and V is TRBV7-2; no clear D gene. Germline V lookup: CDR1 SGHTA, CDR2 FQGNSA. Trimming shortened V by 5 bases and J by 4 bases, and 15 bases separated the two germline ends. CDR3 length equals 14 residues.

This clonotype was counted at least ten times. V and J are TRBV20-1 and TRBJ2-3, with D perhaps TRBD2 (5 bases). Trimming pared 7 bases from V and 0 bases from J, leaving 14 bases between. Looked up from germline, CDR1 is DFQATT and CDR2 is SNEGSKA (reference sequence). CDR3 size: 14 residues. In DNA, the CDR3 is TGCAGTGTAACCCAGTCGGGGAGCACAGATACGCAGTATTTT. It is translated as CSVTQSGSTDTQYF.

The rearrangement uses TRBV6-5 and TRBJ2-5; 7 positions match TRBD1. The germline gives CDR1 MNHEY, CDR2 SVGAGI. Trimming took 4 bases from V and 5 from J; bases not matched to a gene: 7. This CDR3 region has 14 residues. The CDR3 is CASSFNRGLETQYF. The DNA of the CDR3 is TGTGCCAGCAGTTTTAACAGGGGATTGGAGACCCAGTACTTC.

The V and J genes are TRBV19 and TRBJ2-1; 7 nucleotides line up with TRBD2. Per germline, CDR1 LNHDA and CDR2 SQIVND (reference sequence). Losses at the gene ends were 4 bases for V and 10 bases for J; bases not matched to a gene: 7. The CDR3 runs 13 residues. Here the CDR3 reads CASSRTQLAEQFF. The DNA for the CDR3 is TGTGCCAGTAGTAGAACGCAACTAGCGGAGCAGTTCTTC.